One sample yielded the 32 T cell receptor beta chains listed below, sequenced in a study of immune reconstitution after stem cell transplant in scleroderma. A single record per CDR3 protein comes from TCRdb applying MiXCR to the RT-PCR reads. The sample carries 3,000 or so distinct CDR3 sequences, 3.6% recorded once. This specimen was acquired before or after autologous hematopoietic stem cell transplantation (not recorded which). These receptors were obtained from a human donor with systemic sclerosis.

Relative to its sample, this clonotype is large. V gene TRBV20-1 combines with J gene TRBJ1-1; 8 bases agree with TRBD1. Germline V gene data show CDR1 as DFQATT and CDR2 as SNEGSKA (reference sequence). With 0 bases clipped from V and 4 bases from J, the junction kept 10 bases outside the gene matches. The CDR3 is 16 residues long. The CDR3 loop reads CSARDVAQGGITEAFF. The CDR3 DNA follows: TGCAGTGCTAGAGATGTCGCACAGGGGGGTATCACTGAAGCTTTCTTT.

This clonotype is medium-sized within its sample. This rearrangement joins TRBV28 to TRBJ2-7; D is possibly TRBD1 (6 bases). The germline V and J ends were trimmed by 3 bases and 2 bases, with 17 bases remaining between them. In germline, CDR1 is MDHEN, CDR2 SYDVKM. CDR3 length equals 16 residues. CDR3 coding DNA: TGTGCCAGCAGTTTCAGGGGAAGATCGGTAACCTACGAGCAGTACTTC. Translation: CASSFRGRSVTYEQYF.

Sample share makes this clonotype medium-sized. V usage is TRBV20-1 and J usage is TRBJ2-3; D possibly corresponds to TRBD2 (5 bases). There are 13 residues in the CDR3. Germline V gene lookup returns CDR1 DFQATT and CDR2 SNEGSKA (reference sequence). Deletions cut 4 bases from V and 4 bases from J, with 12 bases between. CDR3: CSAMRAGPDTQYF. The CDR3 DNA is TGCAGTGCTATGCGGGCCGGGCCAGATACGCAGTATTTT.

By share, this clonotype ranks as medium-sized (0.01 to 0.1%). J is TRBJ2-2 and V is TRBV7-8; no reliable D call. V gave up 2 bases and J gave up 5 bases, with 12 bases separating them. The CDR3 covers 15 residues. Germline CDR1 and CDR2: SGHVS and FQNEAQ. The CDR3 sequence is CASSLNGGLTGELFF. In nucleotides, the CDR3 is TGTGCCAGCAGCTTAAACGGCGGATTGACCGGGGAGCTGTTTTTT.

This clonotype ranks as medium-sized. V gene TRBV18 combines with J gene TRBJ1-5, with a tentative D call TRBD1 (6 bases). Trimming took off 3 bases at V and 1 base at J, with 19 bases between the two ends. Per germline, CDR1 KGHSH and CDR2 LQKENI. This CDR3 region has 18 residues. The CDR3 nucleotides are TGTGCCAGCTCACCCACGTTGGCACAGGGTGGAAGCAATCAGCCCCAGCATTTT. This sequence encodes CASSPTLAQGGSNQPQHF.

This clonotype is deemed medium-sized (0.01 to 0.1%). J is TRBJ1-2 and V is TRBV12-5, with TRBD1 as a possible D gene (6 bases). CDR3 length equals 15 residues. The germline gives CDR1 LGHNT, CDR2 FRNRAP. V lost 1 base and J 3 bases, leaving 12 bases between the germline ends. Here the CDR3 reads CASGLAPAGDYGYTF. DNA of the CDR3: TGTGCTAGTGGTTTGGCCCCAGCAGGGGACTATGGCTACACCTTC.

By frequency in the sample, this clonotype is medium-sized (0.01 to 0.1%). V is TRBV5-1 and J is TRBJ2-7; 7 bases agree with TRBD2. This CDR3 has 15 residues. The V segment lost 2 bases and the J segment 5 bases; nucleotides outside the gene matches: 10. Germline CDR1 reads SGHRS; CDR2 reads YFSETQ. In DNA form, the CDR3 reads TGCGCCAGCAGCTTTCAAGGACTAGGGGTCAACGAGCAGTACTTC. This gives the protein CASSFQGLGVNEQYF.

By frequency in the sample, this clonotype is medium-sized (0.01 to 0.1%). This chain joins TRBV7-2 and TRBJ2-2; the D gene could be TRBD1 or TRBD2 (7 bases each). The V gene lost 5 bases and the J gene lost 3 bases, with 16 bases spanning the gap. Germline V lookup: CDR1 SGHTA, CDR2 FQGNSA. This CDR3 comprises 16 residues. The CDR3 sequence is CASSTYRGGDTGELFF. The CDR3 DNA is TGTGCCAGCAGCACCTACAGGGGAGGGGACACCGGGGAGCTGTTTTTT.

This clonotype ranks as medium-sized. The V gene is TRBV3-1, the J gene TRBJ2-2; tentative D call: TRBD2 (5 bases). V lost 1 base and J lost 5, with 8 bases in between. Germline CDR1 LGHDT, CDR2 YNNKEL (reference sequence). The CDR3 covers 14 residues. The CDR3 sequence is CASSQGLLTGELFF. In nucleotides, the CDR3 is TGTGCCAGCAGCCAAGGACTACTAACCGGGGAGCTGTTTTTT.

This clonotype counts as medium-sized. CDR3 loop: CSVEGAAGTSTDTQYF. CDR3 bases: TGCAGCGTTGAAGGGGCAGCAGGAACTAGCACAGATACGCAGTATTTT. J is TRBJ2-3 and V is TRBV29-1; no reliable D call. Germline CDR1 SQVTM, CDR2 ANQGSEA. V lost 1 base to trimming and J lost 0 bases, with 14 bases between them. The CDR3 contains 16 residues.

Points on this clonotype: This likely comes from a read error, as the CDR3 has no conserved phenylalanine or tryptophan at its end. The chain joins TRBV23-1 to TRBJ2-4, with 10 bases matching TRBD1. TRBV23-1 is marked as an open reading frame, function uncertain. This CDR3 region has 16 residues. Here the CDR3 reads CTSILRDRGPKSIQYL. The CDR3 DNA is TGCACCAGCATTCTTCGGGACAGGGGTCCCAAAAGCATTCAGTACCTC.

This clonotype is medium-sized within its sample. The chain is built from TRBV10-3 and TRBJ1-1; possibly TRBD1 for D (6 bases). The V and J ends lost 8 bases and 1 base respectively, with 11 bases between them. In germline, CDR1 is ENHRY, CDR2 SYGVKD. This CDR3 is 13 amino acids long. This CDR3 is CAIARQANTEAFF. The CDR3, as DNA: TGTGCCATCGCCAGACAGGCGAACACTGAAGCTTTCTTT.

By share, this clonotype ranks as medium-sized (0.01 to 0.1%). V and J are TRBV15 and TRBJ2-5; D uncertain. V was clipped by 5 bases and J by 4 bases, with 11 bases between them. CDR1 is LNHNV, CDR2 YYDKDF, per germline (reference sequence). This CDR3 spans 13 amino acids. This chain's CDR3 is CATSAEFGETQYF. The CDR3 DNA reads TGTGCCACCAGCGCTGAGTTCGGAGAGACCCAGTACTTC.

By share of the sample, this clonotype is medium-sized. The V and J genes are TRBV27 and TRBJ1-5, with unresolved D. Germline CDR1 is MNHEY and CDR2 is SMNVEV (reference sequence). The CDR3 extends over 15 amino acids. Trimming shortened V by 5 bases and J by 0 bases, and 11 bases separated the two germline ends. CDR3 sequence (DNA): TGTGCCAGCAGTGGACTGGGAGATAGCAATCAGCCCCAGCATTTT. Encoded protein: CASSGLGDSNQPQHF.

This clonotype has a single count. A much more abundant neighbour one base away suggests this may be a read error. This chain joins TRBV3-1 and TRBJ2-3; the match to TRBD1 covers 8 bases. The junction had 8 bases not matched to a gene; V was cut back by 0 bases and J by 6 bases. Germline V gives CDR1 LGHDT, CDR2 YNNKEL (reference sequence). CDR3 length: 16 amino acids. CDR3 nucleotides: TGTGCCAGCAGCCAAGAGGCAGGGGGCGGTTCGGATACGCAGTATTTT. Residues: CASSQEAGGGSDTQYF.

By frequency in the sample, this clonotype is medium-sized. This chain connects TRBV18 to TRBJ2-3, with D maybe TRBD1 (6 bases). V was clipped by 0 bases and J by 5 bases, with 6 bases between them. Germline assignment: CDR1 KGHSH and CDR2 LQKENI. The CDR3 contains 13 residues. CDR3 in amino acids: CASSPPTGDTQYF. Here the CDR3 DNA reads TGTGCCAGCTCACCACCGACAGGAGATACGCAGTATTTT.

This clonotype is medium-sized. V is TRBV18 and J is TRBJ1-4; maybe TRBD1 (5 bases). The V and J ends lost 2 bases and 1 base respectively, with 14 bases between them. This CDR3 spans 17 amino acids. CDR1 and CDR2 (germline): KGHSH, LQKENI. CDR3 in amino acids: CASSPSRPGRTNEKLFF. The CDR3 bases are TGTGCCAGCTCACCATCGCGTCCGGGGCGAACTAATGAAAAACTGTTTTTT.

This clonotype was counted only a few times. A read error may explain this, as a much larger clone is one base away. The chain has TRBV7-2 and TRBJ2-5; maybe TRBD1 (6 bases). The CDR3 length is 14 residues. Germline lookup yields CDR1 SGHTA and CDR2 FQGNSA. The CDR3 reads CASSSDRWQEAQYF. The CDR3 nucleotides read TGTGCCAGCAGCTCCGACAGGTGGCAAGAGGCCCAGTACTTC.

This sequence joins TRBV18 and TRBJ2-5; D gene uncertain. The ends were cut back, 2 bases at V and 4 bases at J, with 14 bases in the middle. This CDR3 has 15 amino acids. Germline CDR1 is KGHSH and CDR2 is LQKENI. CDR3 amino acids: CASSPTTDIGETQYF. CDR3 DNA sequence: TGTGCCAGCTCACCAACAACGGATATAGGAGAGACCCAGTACTTC. Variable domain in full (rest from reference TRBV18 and TRBJ2-5): NAGVMQNPRHLVRRRGQEARLRCSPMKGHSHVYWYRQLPEEGLKFMVYLQKENIIDESGMPKERFSAEFPKEGPSILRIQQVVRGDSAAYFCASSPTTDIGETQYFGPGTRLLVL.

In this sample, this clonotype is medium-sized (0.01 to 0.1%). This chain links TRBV5-1 with TRBJ2-7; 12 nucleotides agree with TRBD2. V shed 3 bases, J shed 4 bases, and the junction held 8 bases outside the gene matches. The germline gives CDR1 SGHRS, CDR2 YFSETQ. The CDR3 has 16 residues. CDR3 nucleotide sequence: TGCGCCAGCAGCTCCGCCGCGACTAGCGGGAGTTACGAGCAGTACTTC. Residues: CASSSAATSGSYEQYF.

Sample share makes this clonotype medium-sized. The V call is TRBV29-1, the J call TRBJ2-1; TRBD2 matches 12 bases. Germline values: CDR1 SQVTM, CDR2 ANQGSEA. Germline trimming cut 3 bases from V and 10 bases from J; bases unmatched to any gene: 4. The CDR3 consists of 13 residues. CDR3 sequence reads: CSVDTGTSGEQFF. CDR3 DNA: TGCAGCGTTGACACCGGGACTAGCGGGGAGCAGTTCTTC.

By its share, this clonotype is medium-sized (0.01 to 0.1%). This chain connects TRBV29-1 to TRBJ1-5, with 7 bases matching TRBD1. This CDR3 has 13 amino acids. With 7 bases clipped from V and 5 bases from J, the junction kept 8 bases outside the gene matches. Germline V gives CDR1 SQVTM, CDR2 ANQGSEA. The CDR3 here is CSAIPTGDQPQHF. The DNA of the CDR3 is TGCAGCGCGATACCTACAGGGGATCAGCCCCAGCATTTT.

By sample share, this clonotype is medium-sized. The CDR3 region is CASSLGAGGPGNNEQFF. CDR3 coding DNA: TGTGCCAGCAGCTTGGGAGCGGGGGGGCCCGGGAACAATGAGCAGTTCTTC. J is TRBJ2-1 and V is TRBV5-6; 10 positions match TRBD2. Per the germline V gene, CDR1 is SGHDT and CDR2 is YYEEEE. The CDR3 totals 17 residues. V lost 0 bases and J lost 5; bases outside the gene matches: 8.

This clonotype is termed medium-sized (0.01 to 0.1%). The V and J genes are TRBV7-2 and TRBJ1-6; D gene unclear. The length of the CDR3 is 13 residues. V lost 3 bases, J lost 7 bases, and 7 bases lay in between. Germline CDR1 is SGHTA and CDR2 is FQGNSA. The CDR3 DNA sequence: TGTGCCAGCAGCTTCGGTCTGAATTCACCCCTCCACTTT. This encodes CASSFGLNSPLHF.

Judged by abundance, this clonotype is medium-sized. The CDR3 DNA reads as TGTGCCAGCAGTTTAAAGGGGGCTCTAGCCCAGTACTTC. Encoded protein: CASSLKGALAQYF. This chain links TRBV12-3 or TRBV12-4 with TRBJ2-5; 7 nucleotides align to TRBD1. V dropped 2 bases and J dropped 9; count of bases not matched to a gene: 6. The CDR3 extends over 13 amino acids.

By frequency in the sample, this clonotype is medium-sized (0.01 to 0.1%). The chain's CDR3 is CASSFGREPGELFF. The CDR3 DNA sequence: TGTGCCAGCAGCTTTGGAAGGGAACCCGGGGAGCTGTTTTTT. The chain combines TRBV5-5 with TRBJ2-2, with D uncertain. Per the germline V gene, CDR1 is SGHKS and CDR2 is YYEKEE (reference sequence). The CDR3 is made up of 14 amino acids. Trimming took off 2 bases at V and 6 bases at J, with 11 bases between the two ends.

This clonotype is categorized as medium-sized (0.01 to 0.1%). The chain combines TRBV15 with TRBJ1-1; 8 bases are shared with TRBD1. Unmatched junction bases numbered 5, after V lost 1 base and J lost 1 base. Germline CDR1 reads LNHNV; CDR2 reads YYDKDF (reference sequence). This CDR3 is 16 amino acids long. The CDR3 nucleotides are TGTGCCACCAGCAGAGCTAGAGGACAGGGGAACACTGAAGCTTTCTTT. Its translation: CATSRARGQGNTEAFF.

CDR3 loop: CSVERTGEWDNEQFF. In DNA, the CDR3 is TGCAGCGTTGAACGGACAGGGGAATGGGACAATGAGCAGTTCTTC. J is TRBJ2-1 and V is TRBV29-1, with 9 bases matching TRBD1. Looked up from germline, CDR1 is SQVTM and CDR2 is ANQGSEA. Germline trimming cut 2 bases from V and 5 bases from J; bases unmatched to any gene: 7. The CDR3 is 15 residues long.

The chain recombines TRBV28 with TRBJ2-3; 8 bases fit TRBD1. The V gene's germline CDR1 is MDHEN and CDR2 SYDVKM. The junction had 11 bases not matched to a gene; V was cut back by 7 bases and J by 2 bases. The CDR3 contains 16 residues. The CDR3 coding sequence is TGTGCCAGCAACCGAAGGACAGGGATCCCCACAGATACGCAGTATTTT. Its protein is CASNRRTGIPTDTQYF.

In this sample, this clonotype is medium-sized. The chain carries TRBV10-3 and TRBJ2-1, with TRBD2 identical over 11 bases. The length of the CDR3 is 19 residues. Germline V gene data show CDR1 as ENHRY and CDR2 as SYGVKD. V dropped 4 bases and J dropped 0; count of bases not matched to a gene: 11. In DNA, the CDR3 is TGTGCCATCAGTGGCGGACTAGCGGGTTTAGGGAGCTCCTACAATGAGCAGTTCTTC. Protein sequence: CAISGGLAGLGSSYNEQFF.

This clonotype is labeled as medium-sized. The CDR3 reads CSAWTGVLKNYGYTF. CDR3 nucleotide sequence: TGCAGTGCTTGGACAGGGGTGTTGAAGAACTATGGCTACACCTTC. The gene calls are TRBV20-1 and TRBJ1-2, with 9 bases fitting TRBD1. With V trimmed by 5 bases and J by 2 bases, 9 bases remained unmatched. Germline CDR1 is DFQATT and CDR2 is SNEGSKA (reference sequence). This CDR3 has 15 amino acids.

By frequency in the sample, this clonotype is medium-sized (0.01 to 0.1%). The rearrangement links TRBV12-3 or TRBV12-4 to TRBJ1-4; a weak D match, TRBD1 (5 bases). With 3 bases removed from V and 7 bases from J, the gap between germline ends came to 12 bases. The length of the CDR3 is 14 residues. CDR3 sequence: CASSFWGEGEKLFF. CDR3 nucleotide sequence: TGTGCCAGCAGTTTTTGGGGCGAGGGTGAAAAACTGTTTTTT.